This paragraph reports one T cell receptor (beta chain). Its matching antigen is unknown. This sample stems from a study of T cell clones after liver transplantation. Looking at the study overall: Liver transplant recipients had immunosuppression withdrawal attempted within 2 years.

Broader study findings: A larger donor-reactive than third-party decline suggested partial antigen-specific deletion. Post-transplant time points were not standardized, so conclusions are preliminary.

CDR3 size: 15 residues. Per the germline V gene, CDR1 is MNHEY and CDR2 is SVGAGI. J was trimmed by 3 bases and V by 6 bases; bases with no gene match: 6. Repertoires were generated with immunoSEQ multiplex PCR, while TCRdb's copy carries only in-frame clones and drops some. The sample shows 31,000 or so clones, 90% to 95% of them seen only once. The starting material was CD8+ T cells from blood, obtained 12 months after liver transplant. The TCR was taken from a human patient who received a liver transplant. Some T cells may originate from the graft donor. V is TRBV6-5 and J is TRBJ1-5; 9 bases align to TRBD1. In DNA, the CDR3 is TGTGCCAGCAGATCCGGGACAGGGAACAATCAGCCCCAGCATTTT. This sequence encodes CASRSGTGNNQPQHF.